This T cell receptor (beta chain) is drawn from a study of blood T cell repertoires in COVID-19. Turning to the study itself: The study drew acute and convalescent COVID-19 samples from the United States, Italy and Spain. Sample material is recorded as cDNA or gDNA derived from T cells, B-cell-depleted T cells, or PBMCs.

CDR3 length: 16 amino acids. With 6 bases removed from V and 0 bases from J, the gap between germline ends came to 15 bases. CDR1 and CDR2 (germline): LNHDA, SQIVND (reference sequence). In the study's own analysis: Estimation of nucleated cell counts relied on the amplification of reference gene primers. Generated by immunoSEQ multiplex PCR, the TCRdb table keeps only in-frame clones and is missing some. For V, J and clone size, that table is used; D and trimming come from the DNA. The table includes about 24,000 clones, around nine tenths detected once. Sequencing was done on a sample of peripheral blood. The rearrangement uses TRBV19 and TRBJ2-1, with D possibly matching TRBD1 (6 bases). The TCR originated in a man in his forties or fifties with active COVID-19. The CDR3 coding sequence is TGTGCCAGTAGACATAGGGCACAGGGCTCCTACAATGAGCAGTTCTTC. As protein: CASRHRAQGSYNEQFF.